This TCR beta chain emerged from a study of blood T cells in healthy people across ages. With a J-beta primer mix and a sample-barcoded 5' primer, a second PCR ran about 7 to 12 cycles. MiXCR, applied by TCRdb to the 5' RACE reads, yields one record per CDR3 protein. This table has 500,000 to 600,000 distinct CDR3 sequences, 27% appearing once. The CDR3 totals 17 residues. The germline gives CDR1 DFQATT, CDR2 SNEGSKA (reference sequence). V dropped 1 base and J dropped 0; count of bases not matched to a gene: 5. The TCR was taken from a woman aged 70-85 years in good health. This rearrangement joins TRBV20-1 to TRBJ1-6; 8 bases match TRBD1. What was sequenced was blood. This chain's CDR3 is CSARAGTGFSYNSPLHF. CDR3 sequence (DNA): TGCAGTGCTAGAGCTGGGACAGGCTTCTCCTATAATTCACCCCTCCACTTT.